This entry is about one T cell receptor beta chain. Its antigen is not known. The sample originates from a study of shared clonotypes between healthy human individuals. The donors were all Caucasian adults (living in Nashville, Tennessee). TCRdb's copy holds only in-frame clones and misses some; the assay was immunoSEQ multiplex PCR. Of roughly 2,300,000 clones listed, around 92% are singletons. General study findings and limits: Larger richness was generally estimated for naive than memory subsets. Some clonotypes were shared by all four sorted-subset donors, while others were not shared. The non-shared ones had lower generation probabilities than the shared ones.

The CDR3 has 16 residues. The V and J ends lost 1 base and 2 bases respectively, with 12 bases between them. Per germline, CDR1 MGHRA and CDR2 YSYEKL. J is TRBJ1-5 and V is TRBV4-1; D remains ambiguous. This TCR was recovered from a man aged 18-30 years in good health. Some clones in this sample may be carry-over from other donors' samples. Material for sequencing was naive CD4+ T cells from PBMCs. Subset indicated: CD45RA+ positively selected. CDR3 protein: CASSQASTQRNQPQHF. The CDR3 DNA reads as TGCGCCAGCAGCCAAGCGTCCACACAGCGCAATCAGCCCCAGCATTTT.